Below are 15 T cell receptor beta chains sequenced from a single sample in a study of control samples from healthy donors and cancer patients. Data came from immunoSEQ multiplex PCR; TCRdb stores just in-frame clones and leaves some out. The top ten clones hold about 9.3% of a sample with 150,000 to 200,000 clones, approximately 94% of them seen once. The sample was blood. These receptors all stem from a woman aged 40 to 49 in good health.

V usage is TRBV11-2 and J usage is TRBJ1-1; weak D call: TRBD1 (6 bases). The CDR3 consists of 15 residues. V was trimmed by 1 base and J by 4 bases, leaving 13 bases between them. Germline CDR1 and CDR2: SGHAT and FQNNGV. The CDR3 sequence is CASSLASQGGTEAFF. The DNA of the CDR3 is TGTGCCAGCAGCTTAGCCTCACAGGGTGGCACTGAAGCTTTCTTT.

The chain employs TRBV7-6 and TRBJ2-6; perhaps TRBD1 as D (5 bases). The germline CDR1 and CDR2 sequences are SGHVS and FNYEAQ. Trimming shortened V by 5 bases and J by 0 bases, and 8 bases separated the two germline ends. This CDR3 contains 15 residues. The CDR3 DNA reads TGTGCCAGCAGCACCGGACACTCTGGGGCCAACGTCCTGACTTTC. As protein: CASSTGHSGANVLTF. Together with reference TRBV7-6 and TRBJ2-6, the CDR3 gives the full variable domain: GAGVSQSPRYKVTKRGQDVALRCDPISGHVSLYWYRQALGQGPEFLTYFNYEAQQDKSGLPNDRFSAERPEGSISTLTIQRTEQRDSAMYRCASSTGHSGANVLTFGAGSRLTVL.

This sequence joins TRBV30 and TRBJ1-2, with D maybe TRBD1 (5 bases). The V gene lost 2 bases and the J gene lost 8 bases, with 12 bases spanning the gap. The CDR3 covers 12 residues. Germline CDR1 and CDR2: GTSNPN and SVGIG (reference sequence). CDR3 amino acids: CAWSWDLRGYTF. The CDR3 coding sequence is TGTGCCTGGAGTTGGGACCTCCGGGGCTACACCTTC.

This sequence joins TRBV18 and TRBJ2-7; either TRBD1 or TRBD2 may fit D (5 bases each). Trimming removed 0 bases from V and 5 bases from J, with 14 bases in between. The length of the CDR3 is 15 residues. The germline gives CDR1 KGHSH, CDR2 LQKENI. Here the CDR3 reads CASSPPGDGDDEQYF. CDR3 nucleotide sequence: TGTGCCAGCTCACCACCAGGAGACGGGGACGACGAGCAGTACTTC.

The J gene is TRBJ1-3, the V gene TRBV19; D remains ambiguous. Germline V CDR1 and CDR2: LNHDA, SQIVND (reference sequence). The CDR3 has 12 residues. The germline V and J ends were trimmed by 3 bases and 4 bases, with 4 bases remaining between them. CDR3 DNA: TGTGCCAGTAGTATCGTCGGAAACACCATATATTTT. Protein: CASSIVGNTIYF. The full variable domain, its missing parts supplied by reference TRBV19 and TRBJ1-3, is DGGITQSPKYLFRKEGQNVTLSCEQNLNHDAMYWYRQDPGQGLRLIYYSQIVNDFQKGDIAEGYSVSREKKESFPLTVTSAQKNPTAFYLCASSIVGNTIYFGEGSWLTVV.

The J gene is TRBJ2-5, the V gene TRBV5-1; 12 nucleotides agree with TRBD2. The germline CDR1 and CDR2 sequences are SGHRS and YFSETQ. With 0 bases clipped from V and 2 bases from J, the junction kept 5 bases outside the gene matches. The CDR3 is 17 residues long. CDR3 in DNA: TGCGCCAGCAGCTTGGCCGGGACTAGCGGGTTTCAAGAGACCCAGTACTTC. This sequence encodes CASSLAGTSGFQETQYF.

The chain employs TRBV10-1 and TRBJ1-5; D may be TRBD1 (6 bases). V lost 6 bases and J 0 bases, leaving 9 bases between the germline ends. The CDR3 is 14 residues long. Germline V CDR1 and CDR2: WNHNN, SYGVQD (reference sequence). CDR3 sequence (DNA): TGCGCCAGCAGCCACAGGGATAGCAATCAGCCCCAGCATTTT. This sequence encodes CASSHRDSNQPQHF.

The chain employs TRBV10-1 and TRBJ2-1; tentative D call: TRBD2 (6 bases). This CDR3 region has 13 residues. Looked up from germline, CDR1 is WNHNN and CDR2 is SYGVQD (reference sequence). V dropped 6 bases and J dropped 5 bases, with 11 bases sitting between them. The CDR3, as DNA: TGCGCCAGCAGGGCGGGACCCAACAATGAGCAGTTCTTC. Amino acids: CASRAGPNNEQFF.

This chain uses TRBV27 with TRBJ1-2; TRBD1 might be the D (6 bases). There are 13 residues in the CDR3. Germline V CDR1 and CDR2: MNHEY, SMNVEV (reference sequence). The ends were cut back, 3 bases at V and 7 bases at J, with 12 bases in the middle. The CDR3 DNA sequence: TGTGCCAGCAGTTTCGGGGGGCCAGGTGGCTACACCTTC. The encoded protein is CASSFGGPGGYTF.

The chain couples TRBV2 to TRBJ1-4; TRBD1 might be the D (5 bases). CDR1 and CDR2 (germline): SNHLY, FYNNEI. V was cut by 3 bases and J by 8 bases, with 16 bases left in between. There are 15 residues in the CDR3. CDR3 bases: TGTGCCAGCAGTGAGAAGACGGGTCGGGGGGAAAAACTGTTTTTT. Its translation is CASSEKTGRGEKLFF.

V gene TRBV19 combines with J gene TRBJ1-5; 7 nucleotides agree with TRBD1. Germline CDR1 LNHDA, CDR2 SQIVND (reference sequence). Trimming removed 4 bases from V and 4 bases from J; junction bases left unmatched: 10. This CDR3 has 16 residues. CDR3 sequence (DNA): TGTGCCAGTAGTACCCTAAGGACAGGCCGGAATCAGCCCCAGCATTTT. This sequence encodes CASSTLRTGRNQPQHF.

In its sample, this clone was seen once. The genes are TRBV7-2 and TRBJ2-4; 9 nucleotides align to TRBD2. V lost 2 bases to trimming and J lost 4 bases; unmatched junction nucleotides: 6. Germline V gene lookup returns CDR1 SGHTA and CDR2 FQGNSA. The CDR3 consists of 16 residues. The CDR3 coding sequence is TGTGCCAGCAGCTTACCAGCGGGAGGCACGAAAAACATTCAGTACTTC. This gives the protein CASSLPAGGTKNIQYF.

V gene TRBV18 combines with J gene TRBJ2-1; the match to TRBD2 covers 7 bases. This CDR3 spans 17 amino acids. Germline loops: CDR1 KGHSH, CDR2 LQKENI. V lost 6 bases and J lost 3; bases outside the gene matches: 14. In DNA, the CDR3 is TGTGCCAGCTCCATTCGGGGGAGGGGCTATGGCTACAATGAGCAGTTCTTC. The encoded protein is CASSIRGRGYGYNEQFF.

A single count supports this clone. This chain connects TRBV11-2 to TRBJ2-7; TRBD1 matches at 8 bases. The trim removed 6 bases at V and 0 bases at J, leaving 4 bases unmatched. The length of the CDR3 is 14 residues. Germline values: CDR1 SGHAT, CDR2 FQNNGV. CDR3 protein: CASRRTGSSYEQYF. In nucleotides, the CDR3 is TGTGCCAGCAGGCGGACAGGGAGCTCCTACGAGCAGTACTTC.

The count of this clone is one. This chain joins TRBV7-8 and TRBJ1-6; D gene unclear. V lost 4 bases to trimming and J lost 7 bases, with 11 bases between them. CDR1 is SGHVS, CDR2 FQNEAQ, per germline. This CDR3 has 14 amino acids. CDR3 DNA: TGTGCCAGCAGCTACCTGGGAGCGAATTCACCCCTCCACTTT. It codes for CASSYLGANSPLHF.